The 9 T cell receptor beta chains in this list originate from one sample, sequenced in a study of cytomegalovirus exposure and HLA in healthy donors. It was with 60 Vbeta and 13 Jbeta primers that the PCR ran. TCRdb's table, derived via immunoSEQ multiplex PCR, lists solely in-frame clones and lacks some. Of 210,000 or so clones in the sample, roughly 79% are singletons; the top ten hold more than 1.5%. The sequenced material came from PBMCs. The receptors were sampled from a man aged 18 to 30 in good health and CMV-seronegative.

This chain links TRBV5-5 with TRBJ1-1; 8 bases align to TRBD1. Per germline, CDR1 SGHKS and CDR2 YYEKEE (reference sequence). J was trimmed by 4 bases and V by 0 bases; bases with no gene match: 5. This CDR3 has 15 amino acids. The CDR3 loop reads CASSLDQGAGTEAFF. In DNA form, the CDR3 reads TGTGCCAGCAGCTTGGATCAGGGGGCGGGCACTGAAGCTTTCTTT.

The count of this clone is one. The chain couples TRBV7-2 to TRBJ1-2, with TRBD1 matching 7 bases. Germline-derived CDR1 and CDR2 are SGHTA and FQGNSA. With V trimmed by 1 base and J by 4 bases, 9 bases remained unmatched. The CDR3 covers 16 residues. The DNA for the CDR3 is TGTGCCAGCAGCTTAGTTGGGACAGCGCAGACCTATGGCTACACCTTC. Translation: CASSLVGTAQTYGYTF. The full variable domain, completed using reference TRBV7-2 and TRBJ1-2, is GAGVSQSPSNKVTEKGKDVELRCDPISGHTALYWYRQSLGQGLEFLIYFQGNSAPDKSGLPSDRFSAERTGGSVSTLTIQRTQQEDSAVYLCASSLVGTAQTYGYTFGSGTRLTVV.

V usage is TRBV5-5 and J usage is TRBJ1-2, with 9 bases fitting TRBD1. The CDR3 is made up of 13 amino acids. The germline V gene encodes CDR1 SGHKS and CDR2 YYEKEE (reference sequence). J lost 5 bases, V lost 4 bases, and 3 bases had no gene match. The CDR3 DNA sequence: TGTGCCAGCAGCGAACAGGGGGCTTATGGCTACACCTTC. Its protein is CASSEQGAYGYTF.

This chain joins TRBV2 and TRBJ1-1; no reliable D call. Trimming cost V 2 bases and J 2 bases, with 6 bases left between them. The length of the CDR3 is 13 residues. Germline CDR1 reads SNHLY; CDR2 reads FYNNEI. The CDR3 is CASSETTNTEAFF. Written as DNA, the CDR3 is TGTGCCAGCAGTGAAACCACAAACACTGAAGCTTTCTTT.

This rearrangement joins TRBV4-2 to TRBJ1-1; TRBD1 agrees at 7 bases. The CDR3 has 15 residues. Germline V gene data show CDR1 as LGHNA and CDR2 as YNFKEQ. V lost 1 base and J lost 6; bases outside the gene matches: 8. CDR3 nucleotide sequence: TGTGCCAGCAGCCAAGTTGGACAGGCTTCGGCTGAAGCTTTCTTT. It is translated as CASSQVGQASAEAFF.

The chain carries TRBV5-1 and TRBJ2-2, with TRBD1 matching 7 bases. The germline gives CDR1 SGHRS, CDR2 YFSETQ. With V trimmed by 4 bases and J by 5 bases, 11 bases remained unmatched. The length of the CDR3 is 16 residues. The CDR3 region has the DNA TGCGCCAGCAGCCGAACCGGGACAGATTTTACCGGGGAGCTGTTTTTT. This gives the protein CASSRTGTDFTGELFF.

The rearrangement links TRBV10-3 to TRBJ1-2, with D uncertain. This CDR3 has 14 residues. Germline V gene data show CDR1 as ENHRY and CDR2 as SYGVKD. Trimming stripped 7 bases from V and 0 bases from J, with 12 bases between. The CDR3 nucleotides read TGTGCCATCAAAGCGTCAGAACCTAACTATGGCTACACCTTC. Translating gives CAIKASEPNYGYTF.

The V and J genes are TRBV30 and TRBJ1-2, with 7 bases aligning to TRBD1. In germline, CDR1 is GTSNPN, CDR2 SVGIG (reference sequence). After removal of 2 bases from V and 7 bases from J, the junction contained 13 bases not matched to a gene. The CDR3 sequence is 15 residues long. CDR3 sequence: CAWSSPTGTRSGYTF. CDR3 in DNA: TGTGCCTGGAGTTCCCCGACAGGGACGAGGAGTGGCTACACCTTC.

This chain joins TRBV19 and TRBJ2-3; no clear D. Germline values: CDR1 LNHDA, CDR2 SQIVND (reference sequence). The CDR3 consists of 14 residues. Trimming took off 6 bases at V and 2 bases at J, with 12 bases between the two ends. DNA for the CDR3: TGTGCCAGTAGACCAGGTTTTCTCACAGATACGCAGTATTTT. Translating gives CASRPGFLTDTQYF.